This T cell receptor beta chain was captured by sequencing in a study of cytomegalovirus exposure and HLA in healthy donors. Turning to the study itself: Early on, a data release was issued that held approximately 92 million unique TCRs from HLA-typed donors. General study results and limits: Being indistinguishable, some V segments were excluded, TRBV6-2 and TRBV6-3 among them. In a later analysis, CMV-associated beta chains were mostly HLA-associated, it appeared.

From germline, CDR1 is MNHEY and CDR2 SVGAGI. CDR3 length: 12 amino acids. V was shortened by 5 bases and J by 4 bases, with 9 bases between the two germline ends. Remarks on this clone: Its specificity is unknown.

PCR used 60 Vbeta primers and 13 Jbeta primers. This table comes from immunoSEQ multiplex PCR, and its TCRdb copy is limited to in-frame clones, with some not included. The sample has around 150,000 clones; 75% are singletons. This sequence joins TRBV6-5 and TRBJ2-7, with D unresolved. The receptor comes from a man younger than 35 in good health and CMV-seropositive. Sequenced sample: PBMCs. The CDR3 coding sequence is TGTGCCAGCAGTCGCACTCCATACGAGCAGTACTTC. It codes for CASSRTPYEQYF.